Listed below are T cell receptor beta chains from one sample, sequenced in a study of immune cell composition in non-small cell lung cancer. The protocol was immunoSEQ multiplex PCR, while the TCRdb copy is restricted to in-frame clones and leaves out a portion. In the table there are roughly 3,500 clones, roughly 69% of which are singletons. The sample was non-adjacent lung tissue. These receptors all stem from a human donor with non-small cell lung cancer. Both conserved end residues are part of each CDR3. D genes are given only for firm matches. Expanded clones get a size class; other rows say once, few or many, or leave the size out.

size,V,D,J,DNA,CDR3
.,TRBV6-1,.,TRBJ2-7,TGTGCCAGCAGTGAATATCCGGTCGGGGGATCCGAGCAGTACTTC,CASSEYPVGGSEQYF
.,TRBV15,TRBD1,TRBJ2-7,TGTGCCACCAGCAGCGCCGGGACAGGGGGTCCCTACGAGCAGTACTTC,CATSSAGTGGPYEQYF
.,TRBV7-9,TRBD1,TRBJ1-1,TGTGCCAGCAGCCTGGGACAGGGTAGCACTGAAGCTTTCTTT,CASSLGQGSTEAFF
.,TRBV6-5,.,TRBJ1-4,TGTGCCAGCAGCCGGAGGGGAGGGTCTAATGAAAAACTGTTTTTT,CASSRRGGSNEKLFF
.,TRBV5-1,TRBD2,TRBJ2-3,TGCGCCAGTTCGGCCGGGACTAGGGGTACAGATACGCAGTATTTT,CASSAGTRGTDTQYF
large,TRBV4-3,.,TRBJ2-1,TGCGCCAGCAGCCCCCCCGGGGAGGATGAGCAGTTCTTC,CASSPPGEDEQFF
.,TRBV5-1,TRBD2,TRBJ2-3,TGCGCCAGCAGCCACGGGGGGACCCGCACAGATACGCAGTATTTT,CASSHGGTRTDTQYF
few,TRBV6-1,.,TRBJ2-7,TGTGCCAGCAGTGGAGACAGGTACGAGCAGTACTTC,CASSGDRYEQYF
.,TRBV6-4,TRBD2,TRBJ2-7,TGTGCCAGCAGTGACTCACCCGGGACCCGGGGGGAGCAGGTCGAGCAGTACTTC,CASSDSPGTRGEQVEQYF
.,TRBV5-1,TRBD1,TRBJ2-7,TGCGCCAGCAGCTTGGGGACCTACAGGGGGCCGTCGTACGAGCAGTACTTC,CASSLGTYRGPSYEQYF
.,TRBV15,.,TRBJ1-5,TGTGCCACCAGCAGACAGGAGGATCAGCCCCAGCATTTT,CATSRQEDQPQHF
.,TRBV5-5,.,TRBJ2-7,TGTGCCAGCAGCTTGGGGAGCGGTACCTACGAGCAGTACTTC,CASSLGSGTYEQYF
.,TRBV5-4,TRBD1,TRBJ2-7,TGTGCCAGCAGCCCGGGACAGGACGCCTCCTACGAGCAGTACTTC,CASSPGQDASYEQYF
once,TRBV18,.,TRBJ2-5,TGTGCCAGCTCACCATCCCCGCAGCAATTCCCGAGGGAGACCCAGTACTTC,CASSPSPQQFPRETQYF
.,TRBV10-3,.,TRBJ2-7,TGTGCCATCAGTGAGTCTCTAGGCTACGAGCAGTACTTC,CAISESLGYEQYF
few,TRBV7-2,.,TRBJ1-2,TGTGCCAGCACCCCTCCCAACAGTAACTATGGCTACACCTTC,CASTPPNSNYGYTF
.,TRBV6-5,.,TRBJ2-2,TGTGCCACCCGGACAGCCGGGGAGCTGTTTTTT,CATRTAGELFF
.,TRBV2,TRBD2,TRBJ2-3,TGTGCCAGCAGTTGGGGCGGGGGGGCAAATACGCAGTATTTT,CASSWGGGANTQYF
.,TRBV5-1,TRBD2,TRBJ2-5,TGCGCCAGTCGGACTAGCGGGGGGTCACAAGAGACCCAGTACTTC,CASRTSGGSQETQYF
once,TRBV5-1,TRBD2,TRBJ2-3,TGCGCCAGCAGCTTGTGGGACAGCGGGGGGCCAGATACGCAGTATTTT,CASSLWDSGGPDTQYF
few,TRBV7-3,TRBD1,TRBJ1-1,TGTGCCAGCAGCTACTCAGGGGGCTGGAACACTGAAGCTTTCTTT,CASSYSGGWNTEAFF
once,TRBV2,.,TRBJ2-2,TGTGCCAGCAGCCCTCACGAGGGCGGGGAGCTGTTTTTT,CASSPHEGGELFF
few,TRBV6-6,TRBD1,TRBJ1-6,TGTGCCAGCAGAAGGACAGGCCGCAATTCACCCCTCCACTTT,CASRRTGRNSPLHF
.,TRBV29-1,TRBD1,TRBJ1-1,TGCAGCGCCGGAGGGGGCTGGGGGATGAACACTGAAGCTTTCTTT,CSAGGGWGMNTEAFF
.,TRBV5-5,.,TRBJ1-2,TGTGCCAGCAGCTTGGATGCGGGGGCCTATGGCTACACCTTC,CASSLDAGAYGYTF
.,TRBV18,TRBD1,TRBJ2-3,TGTGCCAGCTCACCACTATCCGGACAGGGAAGGGGCTTTAGCACAGATACGCAGTATTTT,CASSPLSGQGRGFSTDTQYF
few,TRBV6-6,TRBD2,TRBJ2-3,TGTGCCAGCAGTTCTCGGACTAGCGGCACAGATACGCAGTATTTT,CASSSRTSGTDTQYF
.,TRBV18,TRBD1,TRBJ1-2,TGTGCCAGCTCACCACCGAAACAGGGGAGTGGCTACACCTTC,CASSPPKQGSGYTF
.,TRBV2,.,TRBJ1-1,TGTGCCAGCAGTGAAGCCCCCCGCCAGGGTCGAAATGAAGCTTTCTTT,CASSEAPRQGRNEAFF
.,TRBV10-2,.,TRBJ2-1,TGCGCCAGCAGTGCGCAGGGGAGTGGCAATGAGCAGTTCTTC,CASSAQGSGNEQFF
few,TRBV7-2,.,TRBJ2-5,TGTGCCAGCAGCCCCGGGGAGACCCAGTACTTC,CASSPGETQYF
few,TRBV27,.,TRBJ2-2,TGTGCCACCCGGGAAGGATTGACGGGCACCGGGGAGCTGTTTTTT,CATREGLTGTGELFF
.,TRBV7-9,TRBD1,TRBJ2-7,TGTGCCAGCAGTTACCCGGGACAGGGGTATTACGAGCAGTACTTC,CASSYPGQGYYEQYF
few,TRBV4-3,.,TRBJ2-1,TGCGCCAGCAGCGCAGCGGGTGGGGATGAGCAGTTCTTC,CASSAAGGDEQFF
.,TRBV9,.,TRBJ1-1,TGTGCCAGCAGCGCGCACGACAGACCGAACACTGAAGCTTTCTTT,CASSAHDRPNTEAFF
.,TRBV7-2,.,TRBJ2-2,TGTGCCAGCAGCGCAGACTACACCGGGGAGCTGTTTTTT,CASSADYTGELFF